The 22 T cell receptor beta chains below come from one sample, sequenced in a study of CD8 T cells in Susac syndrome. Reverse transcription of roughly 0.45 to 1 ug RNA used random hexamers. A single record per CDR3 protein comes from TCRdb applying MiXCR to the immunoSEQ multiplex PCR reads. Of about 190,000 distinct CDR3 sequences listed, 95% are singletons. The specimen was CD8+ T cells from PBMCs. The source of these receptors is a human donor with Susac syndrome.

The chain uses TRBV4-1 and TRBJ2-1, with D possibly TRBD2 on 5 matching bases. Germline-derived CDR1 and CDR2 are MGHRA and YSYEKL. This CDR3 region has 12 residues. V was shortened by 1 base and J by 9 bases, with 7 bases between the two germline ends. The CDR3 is CASSQATSEQFF. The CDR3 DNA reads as TGCGCCAGCAGCCAAGCAACTAGTGAGCAGTTCTTC.

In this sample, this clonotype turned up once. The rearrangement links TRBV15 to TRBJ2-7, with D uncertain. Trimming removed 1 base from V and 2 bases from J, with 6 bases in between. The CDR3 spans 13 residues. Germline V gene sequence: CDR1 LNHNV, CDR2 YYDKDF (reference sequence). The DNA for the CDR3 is TGTGCCACCAGCAGAGGGTGGGCCTACGAGCAGTACTTC. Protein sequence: CATSRGWAYEQYF. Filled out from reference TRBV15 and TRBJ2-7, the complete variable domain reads DAMVIQNPRYQVTQFGKPVTLSCSQTLNHNVMYWYQQKSSQAPKLLFHYYDKDFNNEADTPDNFQSRRPNTSFCFLDIRSPGLGDTAMYLCATSRGWAYEQYFGPGTRLTVT.

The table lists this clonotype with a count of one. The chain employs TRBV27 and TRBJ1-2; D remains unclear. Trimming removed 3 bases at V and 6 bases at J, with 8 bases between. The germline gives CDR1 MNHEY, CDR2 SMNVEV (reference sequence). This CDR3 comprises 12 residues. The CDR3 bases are TGTGCCAGCAGTTTGGGCGGGAATGGCTACACCTTC. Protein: CASSLGGNGYTF.

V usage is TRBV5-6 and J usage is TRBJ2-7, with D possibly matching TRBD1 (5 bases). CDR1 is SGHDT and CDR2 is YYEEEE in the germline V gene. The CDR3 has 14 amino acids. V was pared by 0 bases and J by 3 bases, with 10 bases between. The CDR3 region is CASSLGPTDYEQYF. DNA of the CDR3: TGTGCCAGCAGCTTGGGTCCGACAGACTACGAGCAGTACTTC.

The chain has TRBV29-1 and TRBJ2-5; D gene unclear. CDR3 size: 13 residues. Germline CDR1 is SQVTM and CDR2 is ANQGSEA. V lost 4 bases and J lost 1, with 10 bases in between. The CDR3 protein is CSVARRLQETQYF. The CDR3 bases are TGCAGCGTTGCCCGGCGCCTCCAAGAGACCCAGTACTTC.

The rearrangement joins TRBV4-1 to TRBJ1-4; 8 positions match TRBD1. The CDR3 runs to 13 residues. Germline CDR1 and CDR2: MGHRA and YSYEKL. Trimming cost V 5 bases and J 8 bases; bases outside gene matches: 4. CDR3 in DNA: TGCGCCAGCAGCTCGGGACAGGAGGAAAAACTGTTTTTT. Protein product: CASSSGQEEKLFF.

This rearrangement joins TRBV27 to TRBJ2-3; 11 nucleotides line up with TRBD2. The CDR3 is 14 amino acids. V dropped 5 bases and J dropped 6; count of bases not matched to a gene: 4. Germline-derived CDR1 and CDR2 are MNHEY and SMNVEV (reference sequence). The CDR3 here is CASSALAGADTQYF. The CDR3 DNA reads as TGTGCCAGCAGTGCACTAGCGGGAGCGGATACGCAGTATTTT.

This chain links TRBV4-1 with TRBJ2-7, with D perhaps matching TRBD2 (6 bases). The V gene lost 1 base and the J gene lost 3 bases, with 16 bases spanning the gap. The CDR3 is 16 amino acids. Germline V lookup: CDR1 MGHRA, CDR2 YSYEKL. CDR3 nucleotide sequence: TGCGCCAGCAGCCAAGCCTACCCGGGAGTGAGCTACGAGCAGTACTTC. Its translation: CASSQAYPGVSYEQYF.

The CDR3 protein is CASSPTVRVEQYF. For the CDR3, the DNA is TGTGCCAGCAGTCCGACTGTTCGGGTCGAGCAGTACTTC. The chain carries TRBV2 and TRBJ2-7; D unclear. CDR3 length: 13 amino acids. The germline gives CDR1 SNHLY, CDR2 FYNNEI. Trimming cost V 5 bases and J 6 bases, with 14 bases left between them.

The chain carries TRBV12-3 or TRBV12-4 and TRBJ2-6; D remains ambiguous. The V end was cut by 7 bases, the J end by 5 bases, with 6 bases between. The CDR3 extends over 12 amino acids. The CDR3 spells CASNRRANVLTF. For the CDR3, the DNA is TGTGCCAGCAACCGGCGGGCCAACGTCCTGACTTTC.

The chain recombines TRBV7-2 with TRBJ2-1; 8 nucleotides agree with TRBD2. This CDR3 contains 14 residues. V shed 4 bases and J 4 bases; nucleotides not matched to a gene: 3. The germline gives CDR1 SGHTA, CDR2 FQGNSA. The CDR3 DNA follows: TGTGCCAGCAGCTCTGCTAGCGGGTACAATGAGCAGTTCTTC. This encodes CASSSASGYNEQFF.

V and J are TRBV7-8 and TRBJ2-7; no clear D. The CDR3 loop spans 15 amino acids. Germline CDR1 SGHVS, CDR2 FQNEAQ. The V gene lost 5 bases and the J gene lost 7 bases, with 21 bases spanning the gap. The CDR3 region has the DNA TGTGCCAGCAGCCCCGAACTGGGTCCTCCGAAGGAGCAGTACTTC. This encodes CASSPELGPPKEQYF.

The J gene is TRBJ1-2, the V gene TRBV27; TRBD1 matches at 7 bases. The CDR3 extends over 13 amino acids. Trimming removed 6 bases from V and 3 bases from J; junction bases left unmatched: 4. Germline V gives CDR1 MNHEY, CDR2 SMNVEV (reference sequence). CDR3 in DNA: TGTGCCAGCAGGGGGACAGCGCACTATGGCTACACCTTC. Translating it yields CASRGTAHYGYTF.

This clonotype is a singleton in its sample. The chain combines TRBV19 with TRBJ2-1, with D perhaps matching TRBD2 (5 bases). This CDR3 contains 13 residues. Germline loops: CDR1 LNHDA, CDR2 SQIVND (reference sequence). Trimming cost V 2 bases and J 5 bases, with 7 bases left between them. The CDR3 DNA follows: TGTGCCAGTAGTATATGGACTGACAATGAGCAGTTCTTC. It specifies CASSIWTDNEQFF. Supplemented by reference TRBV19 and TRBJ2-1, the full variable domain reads DGGITQSPKYLFRKEGQNVTLSCEQNLNHDAMYWYRQDPGQGLRLIYYSQIVNDFQKGDIAEGYSVSREKKESFPLTVTSAQKNPTAFYLCASSIWTDNEQFFGPGTRLTVL.

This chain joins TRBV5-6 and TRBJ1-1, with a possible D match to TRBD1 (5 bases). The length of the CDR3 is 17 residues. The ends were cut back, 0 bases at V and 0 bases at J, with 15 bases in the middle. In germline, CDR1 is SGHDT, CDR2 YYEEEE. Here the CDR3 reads CASSLVGQGRLNTEAFF. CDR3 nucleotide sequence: TGTGCCAGCAGCTTGGTTGGCCAGGGCCGGTTGAACACTGAAGCTTTCTTT.

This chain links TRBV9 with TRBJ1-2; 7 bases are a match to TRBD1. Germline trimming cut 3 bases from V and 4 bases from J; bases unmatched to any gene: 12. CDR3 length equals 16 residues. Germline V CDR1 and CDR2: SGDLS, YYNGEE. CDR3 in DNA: TGTGCCAGCAGCGCTCATCGGGGACAGACGCCCTATGGCTACACCTTC. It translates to CASSAHRGQTPYGYTF.

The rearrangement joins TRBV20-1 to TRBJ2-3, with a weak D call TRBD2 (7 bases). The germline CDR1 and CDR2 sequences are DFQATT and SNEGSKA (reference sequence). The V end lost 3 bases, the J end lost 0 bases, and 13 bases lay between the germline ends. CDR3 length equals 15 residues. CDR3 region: CSARAGASSTDTQYF. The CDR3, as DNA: TGCAGTGCTAGGGCGGGGGCCTCTAGCACAGATACGCAGTATTTT.

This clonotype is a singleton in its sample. For the CDR3, the DNA is TGTGCCAGCAGTTACAAACCCACCGGGGAGCTGTTTTTT. Encoded protein: CASSYKPTGELFF. This chain joins TRBV6-5 and TRBJ2-2; D is uncertain. The CDR3 is 13 amino acids. Trimming removed 2 bases from V and 4 bases from J, with 5 bases in between. Germline V CDR1 and CDR2: MNHEY, SVGAGI.

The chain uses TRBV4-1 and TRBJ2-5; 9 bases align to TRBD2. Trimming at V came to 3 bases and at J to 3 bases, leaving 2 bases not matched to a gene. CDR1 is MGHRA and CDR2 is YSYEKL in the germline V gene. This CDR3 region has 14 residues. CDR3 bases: TGCGCCAGCAGCCATGTAGCGGGAGAAGAGACCCAGTACTTC. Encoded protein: CASSHVAGEETQYF.

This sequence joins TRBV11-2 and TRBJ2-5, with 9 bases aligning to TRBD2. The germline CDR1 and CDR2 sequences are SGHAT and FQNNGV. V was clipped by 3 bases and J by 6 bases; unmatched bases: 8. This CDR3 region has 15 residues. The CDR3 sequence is CASSFGAGGKQTQYF. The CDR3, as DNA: TGTGCCAGCAGCTTCGGAGCGGGGGGAAAACAGACCCAGTACTTC.

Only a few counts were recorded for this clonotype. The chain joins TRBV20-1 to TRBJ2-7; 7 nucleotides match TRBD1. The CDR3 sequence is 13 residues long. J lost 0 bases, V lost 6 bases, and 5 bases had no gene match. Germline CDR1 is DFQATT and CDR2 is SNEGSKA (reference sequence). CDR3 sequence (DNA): TGCAGTGCCTTGACAGGGAGCTCCTACGAGCAGTACTTC. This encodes CSALTGSSYEQYF.

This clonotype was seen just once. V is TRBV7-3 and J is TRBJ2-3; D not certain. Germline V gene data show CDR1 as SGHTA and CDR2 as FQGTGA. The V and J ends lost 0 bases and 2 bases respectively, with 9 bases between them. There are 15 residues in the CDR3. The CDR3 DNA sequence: TGTGCCAGCAGCTTAACAAGCTGGGACACAGATACGCAGTATTTT. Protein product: CASSLTSWDTDTQYF.